The 25 T cell receptor beta chains below were found in one sample sequenced in a study of T cell clones after liver transplantation. Clones were sequenced by immunoSEQ multiplex PCR, and TCRdb holds only the in-frame ones, with some missing. The repertoire includes more than 65,000 clones, around 80% of them detected once, and 0.65% to 0.85% sits in the top ten. The starting material was CD4+ T cells from blood, obtained 12 months after liver transplant. These receptors were obtained from a human patient who received a liver transplant. The graft donor may account for some of the T cells.

This chain uses TRBV18 with TRBJ2-7; unclear D gene. Trimming removed 0 bases from V and 6 bases from J, with 15 bases in between. CDR3 length equals 15 residues. CDR1 KGHSH and CDR2 LQKENI come from the germline V gene. The CDR3 loop is CASSPPSRAVGEQYF. CDR3 nucleotides: TGTGCCAGCTCACCACCGAGCCGGGCGGTGGGCGAGCAGTACTTC.

This chain uses TRBV19 with TRBJ2-7; D is possibly TRBD1 (5 bases). The V end lost 3 bases, the J end lost 4 bases, and 16 bases lay between the germline ends. CDR1 is LNHDA, CDR2 SQIVND, per germline (reference sequence). The CDR3 covers 15 residues. The CDR3, as DNA: TGTGCCAGTAGTATTGGAAACTTGGGGCGATACGAGCAGTACTTC. It codes for CASSIGNLGRYEQYF.

This clone was counted a single time. J is TRBJ2-2 and V is TRBV29-1; D is ambiguous. The CDR3 consists of 13 residues. V was shortened by 5 bases and J by 4 bases, with 11 bases between the two germline ends. The germline V gene encodes CDR1 SQVTM and CDR2 ANQGSEA. CDR3 loop: CSVRGRFTGELFF. The CDR3 coding sequence is TGCAGCGTTCGAGGACGTTTCACCGGGGAGCTGTTTTTT.

The chain is built from TRBV5-1 and TRBJ2-4, with D unresolved. Trimming left V 2 bases short and J 8 bases short, with 11 bases between. Germline lookup yields CDR1 SGHRS and CDR2 YFSETQ. The CDR3 covers 13 residues. The CDR3 coding sequence is TGCGCCAGCAGCTTCCCAGAGACCCACATTCAGTACTTC. Translated, it gives CASSFPETHIQYF. Filled out from reference TRBV5-1 and TRBJ2-4, the complete variable domain reads KAGVTQTPRYLIKTRGQQVTLSCSPISGHRSVSWYQQTPGQGLQFLFEYFSETQRNKGNFPGRFSGRQFSNSRSEMNVSTLELGDSALYLCASSFPETHIQYFGAGTRLSVL.

The chain carries TRBV2 and TRBJ1-2; maybe TRBD1 (5 bases). Germline V gives CDR1 SNHLY, CDR2 FYNNEI. The V end lost 5 bases, the J end lost 8 bases, and 15 bases lay between the germline ends. The CDR3 covers 13 residues. CDR3 DNA sequence: TGTGCCAGCAGTACGGTGGGGACGGGGGGCTACACCTTC. It is translated as CASSTVGTGGYTF.

The chain employs TRBV6-1 and TRBJ2-7; D perhaps matches TRBD1 (7 bases). Germline CDR1 and CDR2: MNHNS and SASEGT. The CDR3 length is 11 residues. The V end lost 5 bases, the J end lost 6 bases, and 8 bases lay between the germline ends. CDR3 DNA: TGTGCCAGCAGTCAGGGGGGCGAGCAGTACTTC. It specifies CASSQGGEQYF.

The chain links TRBV7-2 to TRBJ2-7; perhaps D is TRBD1 or TRBD2 (5 bases each). CDR1 and CDR2 from the germline V gene are SGHTA and FQGNSA. The CDR3 extends over 12 amino acids. Trimming pared 8 bases from V and 7 bases from J, leaving 15 bases between. For the CDR3, the DNA is TGTGCCAGCGGGGACCCTATTGGGGAGCAGTACTTC. This sequence encodes CASGDPIGEQYF.

CDR3 protein: CASSRGRSYGYTF. DNA of the CDR3: TGTGCCAGCAGTCGAGGACGGAGCTATGGCTACACCTTC. The chain uses TRBV28 and TRBJ1-2; D remains unclear. The length of the CDR3 is 13 residues. The V gene's germline CDR1 is MDHEN and CDR2 SYDVKM. V gave up 5 bases and J gave up 4 bases, with 11 bases separating them.

V and J are TRBV7-3 and TRBJ1-2, with a possible D match to TRBD1 (5 bases). Germline V gene lookup returns CDR1 SGHTA and CDR2 FQGTGA. The V end lost 2 bases, the J end lost 7 bases, and 11 bases lay between the germline ends. The CDR3 is 13 amino acids. The CDR3 is CASSLGRGGGYTF. As DNA, the CDR3 is TGTGCCAGCAGCTTAGGAAGGGGTGGTGGCTACACCTTC.

This rearrangement joins TRBV6-5 to TRBJ2-7, with D perhaps TRBD1 or TRBD2 (5 bases each). CDR3 length: 15 residues. The ends were cut back, 6 bases at V and 3 bases at J, with 18 bases in the middle. Germline V gene data show CDR1 as MNHEY and CDR2 as SVGAGI. CDR3 bases: TGTGCCAGCAGGCCCCTCGGGACGGCCATCTACGAGCAGTACTTC. It encodes CASRPLGTAIYEQYF.

The chain uses TRBV5-1 and TRBJ2-1; 10 bases match TRBD2. CDR1 and CDR2 (germline): SGHRS, YFSETQ. The CDR3 runs to 15 residues. The ends lost 4 bases at V and 7 bases at J; junction bases unmatched: 8. CDR3: CASSKGAGGLNEQFF. In DNA form, the CDR3 reads TGCGCCAGCAGCAAAGGAGCGGGAGGGCTAAATGAGCAGTTCTTC.

V gene TRBV28 combines with J gene TRBJ1-2; perhaps TRBD1 as D (5 bases). The CDR3 is 15 amino acids. The V end lost 2 bases, the J end lost 5 bases, and 15 bases lay between the germline ends. Germline CDR1 reads MDHEN; CDR2 reads SYDVKM. The CDR3 coding sequence is TGTGCCAGCAGTTTAAGTGGGCAGGGAGCATATGGCTACACCTTC. It is translated as CASSLSGQGAYGYTF.

V is TRBV5-1 and J is TRBJ1-3, with D hard to call. Trimming pared 0 bases from V and 2 bases from J, leaving 12 bases between. The length of the CDR3 is 16 residues. Germline CDR1 is SGHRS and CDR2 is YFSETQ. Here the CDR3 DNA reads TGCGCCAGCAGCTTGGGTCAGCTCGCGGCTGGAAACACCATATATTTT. Translation: CASSLGQLAAGNTIYF.

The chain joins TRBV6-1 to TRBJ1-2; 7 bases fit TRBD1. Germline loops: CDR1 MNHNS, CDR2 SASEGT. The trim removed 7 bases at V and 8 bases at J, leaving 13 bases unmatched. The CDR3 covers 14 residues. CDR3 nucleotide sequence: TGTGCCAGCAAGCTGACAGGGCCGCTCTTCGGCTACACCTTC. It codes for CASKLTGPLFGYTF.

The chain employs TRBV6-1 and TRBJ2-2; TRBD1 might be the D (6 bases). In germline, CDR1 is MNHNS, CDR2 SASEGT. V gave up 7 bases and J gave up 6 bases, with 9 bases separating them. This CDR3 contains 12 residues. Written as DNA, the CDR3 is TGTGCCAGCAAATACAGGGCCGGGGAGCTGTTTTTT. It yields the protein CASKYRAGELFF.

The chain links TRBV6-1 to TRBJ1-4; no firm D call. The CDR3 totals 14 residues. The germline V gene encodes CDR1 MNHNS and CDR2 SASEGT. The V gene lost 5 bases and the J gene lost 8 bases, with 15 bases spanning the gap. The CDR3 bases are TGTGCCAGCAGTTCGGACCCGGCCCGCGAAAAACTGTTTTTT. The encoded protein is CASSSDPAREKLFF.

The chain links TRBV18 to TRBJ2-1; D gene ambiguous. The length of the CDR3 is 15 residues. The V end was cut by 5 bases, the J end by 0 bases, with 11 bases between. CDR1 KGHSH and CDR2 LQKENI come from the germline V gene. CDR3 DNA: TGTGCCAGCTCATCATCACAGAGCTCCTACAATGAGCAGTTCTTC. Its translation: CASSSSQSSYNEQFF.

The V gene is TRBV19, the J gene TRBJ2-5; 14 nucleotides match TRBD2. The CDR3 consists of 17 residues. Germline CDR1 reads LNHDA; CDR2 reads SQIVND (reference sequence). V dropped 4 bases and J dropped 4; count of bases not matched to a gene: 8. The CDR3 nucleotides are TGTGCCAGTAGTACACCCAAGGGACTAGCGGGAGTAGAGACCCAGTACTTC. Residues: CASSTPKGLAGVETQYF.

The chain has TRBV28 and TRBJ2-7; tentative D call: TRBD1 (6 bases). The CDR3 is made up of 14 amino acids. Germline CDR1 and CDR2: MDHEN and SYDVKM. The V gene lost 3 bases and the J gene lost 2 bases, with 11 bases spanning the gap. The CDR3 spells CASSFLGQTYEQYF. The CDR3 coding sequence is TGTGCCAGCAGTTTCTTAGGACAGACCTACGAGCAGTACTTC.

The CDR3 region has the DNA TGTGCCAGCAGCGTTGAGATAGGGGCAACTAATGAAAAACTGTTTTTT. Amino acid sequence: CASSVEIGATNEKLFF. The chain couples TRBV9 to TRBJ1-4; the D gene is possibly TRBD1 (5 bases). Per germline, CDR1 SGDLS and CDR2 YYNGEE. This CDR3 comprises 16 residues. Trimming pared 2 bases from V and 0 bases from J, leaving 11 bases between.

V and J are TRBV18 and TRBJ2-7; D remains unclear. Trimming shortened V by 4 bases and J by 6 bases, and 13 bases separated the two germline ends. CDR1 and CDR2 from the germline V gene are KGHSH and LQKENI. This CDR3 has 13 residues. The CDR3 spells CASSQTSNGEQYF. Written as DNA, the CDR3 is TGTGCCAGCTCACAAACATCTAATGGCGAGCAGTACTTC.

V is TRBV2 and J is TRBJ1-3; D perhaps matches TRBD1 (5 bases). The CDR3 extends over 13 amino acids. Trimming took off 7 bases at V and 4 bases at J, with 11 bases between the two ends. CDR1 and CDR2 (germline): SNHLY, FYNNEI. This CDR3 reads CASIQGTGNTIYF. For the CDR3, the DNA is TGTGCCAGCATCCAGGGAACGGGAAACACCATATATTTT.

This clone was seen just once. This chain uses TRBV28 with TRBJ1-2; no definite D call. Germline-derived CDR1 and CDR2 are MDHEN and SYDVKM. The CDR3 contains 15 residues. Trimming removed 6 bases at V and 2 bases at J, with 16 bases between. The CDR3 loop reads CASSAWMAANYGYTF. DNA for the CDR3: TGTGCCAGCAGCGCCTGGATGGCTGCGAACTATGGCTACACCTTC.

The chain is built from TRBV5-1 and TRBJ2-5, with TRBD2 identical over 9 bases. CDR1 is SGHRS, CDR2 YFSETQ, per germline. The CDR3 extends over 15 amino acids. After removal of 2 bases from V and 2 bases from J, the junction contained 4 bases not matched to a gene. CDR3 DNA: TGCGCCAGCAGCTTAGATAGCGGGGGACAAGAGACCCAGTACTTC. As protein: CASSLDSGGQETQYF.

The rearrangement links TRBV7-2 to TRBJ2-1; tentatively, D is TRBD2 (6 bases). V shed 4 bases and J shed 14 bases, with 21 bases lying between them. Germline CDR1 SGHTA, CDR2 FQGNSA. The CDR3 loop spans 14 amino acids. The CDR3 reads CASSSPELREEKFF. The DNA of the CDR3 is TGTGCCAGCAGCTCCCCCGAATTGAGGGAGGAGAAGTTCTTC.